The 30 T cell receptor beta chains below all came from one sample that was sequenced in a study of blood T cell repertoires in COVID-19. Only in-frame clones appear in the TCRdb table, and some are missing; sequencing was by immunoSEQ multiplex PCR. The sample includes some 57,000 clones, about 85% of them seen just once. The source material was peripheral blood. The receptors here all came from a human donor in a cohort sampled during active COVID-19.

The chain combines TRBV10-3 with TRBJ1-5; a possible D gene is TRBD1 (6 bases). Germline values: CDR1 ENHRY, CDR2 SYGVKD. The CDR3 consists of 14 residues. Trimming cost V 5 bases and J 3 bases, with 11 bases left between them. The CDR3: CAISRTGPNQPQHF. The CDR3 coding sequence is TGTGCCATCAGTAGAACAGGGCCCAATCAGCCCCAGCATTTT.

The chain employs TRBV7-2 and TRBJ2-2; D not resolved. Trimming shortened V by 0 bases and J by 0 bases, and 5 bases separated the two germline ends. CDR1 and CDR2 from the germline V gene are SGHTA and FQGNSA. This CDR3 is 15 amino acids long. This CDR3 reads CASSLAAPNTGELFF. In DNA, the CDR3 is TGTGCCAGCAGCTTAGCGGCCCCGAACACCGGGGAGCTGTTTTTT.

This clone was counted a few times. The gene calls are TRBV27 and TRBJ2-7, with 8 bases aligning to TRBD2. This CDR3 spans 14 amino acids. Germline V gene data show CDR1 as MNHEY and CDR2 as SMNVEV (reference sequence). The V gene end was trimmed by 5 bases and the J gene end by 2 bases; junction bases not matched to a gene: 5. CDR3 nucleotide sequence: TGTGCCAGCAGTAGGGCGGGAGGCACCTACGAGCAGTACTTC. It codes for CASSRAGGTYEQYF.

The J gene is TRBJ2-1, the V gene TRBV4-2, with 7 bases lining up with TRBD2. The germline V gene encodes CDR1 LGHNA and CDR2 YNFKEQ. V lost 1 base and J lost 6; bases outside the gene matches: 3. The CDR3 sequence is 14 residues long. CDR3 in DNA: TGTGCCAGCAGCCAAGGGCGGGGGAGCAATGAGCAGTTCTTC. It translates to CASSQGRGSNEQFF.

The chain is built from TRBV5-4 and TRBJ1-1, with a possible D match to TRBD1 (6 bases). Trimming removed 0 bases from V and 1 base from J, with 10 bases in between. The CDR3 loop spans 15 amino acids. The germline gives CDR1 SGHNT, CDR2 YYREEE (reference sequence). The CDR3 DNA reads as TGTGCCAGCAGCTTGGGGGGACACGCGAACACTGAAGCTTTCTTT. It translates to CASSLGGHANTEAFF.

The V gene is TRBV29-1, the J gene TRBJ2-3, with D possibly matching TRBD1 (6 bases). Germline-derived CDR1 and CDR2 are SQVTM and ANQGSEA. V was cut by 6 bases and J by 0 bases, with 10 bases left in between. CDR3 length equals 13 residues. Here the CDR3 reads CSVTGSSTDTQYF. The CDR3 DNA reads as TGCAGCGTCACAGGGTCTAGCACAGATACGCAGTATTTT.

CDR3: CASSAMTGNTEAFF. The CDR3 coding sequence is TGTGCCAGCAGCGCTATGACAGGGAACACTGAAGCTTTCTTT. The rearrangement links TRBV9 to TRBJ1-1, with TRBD1 as a possible D gene (6 bases). V was clipped by 3 bases and J by 1 base, with 10 bases between them. The CDR3 contains 14 residues. Germline CDR1 and CDR2: SGDLS and YYNGEE. Supplemented by reference TRBV9 and TRBJ1-1, the full variable domain reads DSGVTQTPKHLITATGQRVTLRCSPRSGDLSVYWYQQSLDQGLQFLIQYYNGEERAKGNILERFSAQQFPDLHSELNLSSLELGDSALYFCASSAMTGNTEAFFGQGTRLTVV.

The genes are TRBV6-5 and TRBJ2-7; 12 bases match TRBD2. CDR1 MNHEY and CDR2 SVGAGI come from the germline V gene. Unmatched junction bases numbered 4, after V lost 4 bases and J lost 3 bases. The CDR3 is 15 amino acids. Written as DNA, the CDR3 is TGTGCCAGCAGTTTTCGACTAGCGGGAGTCTACGAGCAGTACTTC. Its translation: CASSFRLAGVYEQYF.

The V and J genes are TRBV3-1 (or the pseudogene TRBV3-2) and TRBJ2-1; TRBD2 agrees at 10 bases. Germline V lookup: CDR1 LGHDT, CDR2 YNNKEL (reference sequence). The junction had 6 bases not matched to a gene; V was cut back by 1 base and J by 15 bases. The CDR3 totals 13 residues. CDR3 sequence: CASSQGLAGVPFF. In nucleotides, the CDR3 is TGTGCCAGCAGCCAAGGCCTAGCGGGAGTTCCGTTCTTC.

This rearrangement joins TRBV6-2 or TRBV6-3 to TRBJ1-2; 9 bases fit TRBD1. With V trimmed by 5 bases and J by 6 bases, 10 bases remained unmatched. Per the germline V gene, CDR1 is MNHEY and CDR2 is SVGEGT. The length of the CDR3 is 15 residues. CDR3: CASSDQAGTGHGYTF. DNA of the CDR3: TGTGCCAGCAGTGACCAGGCAGGGACAGGGCATGGCTACACCTTC.

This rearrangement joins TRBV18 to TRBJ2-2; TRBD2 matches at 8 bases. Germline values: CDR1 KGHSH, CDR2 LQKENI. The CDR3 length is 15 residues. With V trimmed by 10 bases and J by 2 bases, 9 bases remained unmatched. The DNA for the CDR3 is TGTGCCACCCTGGGGCTAGCGGGCAACACCGGGGAGCTGTTTTTT. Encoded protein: CATLGLAGNTGELFF.

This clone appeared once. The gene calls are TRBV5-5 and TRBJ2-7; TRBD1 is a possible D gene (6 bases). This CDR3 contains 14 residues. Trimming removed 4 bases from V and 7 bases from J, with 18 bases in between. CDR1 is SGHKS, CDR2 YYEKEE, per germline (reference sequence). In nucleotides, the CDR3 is TGTGCCAGCAGCCCCGACAGGTCTACGGTAGAGCAGTACTTC. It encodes CASSPDRSTVEQYF.

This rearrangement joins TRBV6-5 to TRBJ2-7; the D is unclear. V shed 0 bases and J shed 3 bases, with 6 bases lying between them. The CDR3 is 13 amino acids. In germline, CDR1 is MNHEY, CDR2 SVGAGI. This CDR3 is CASSYSVLYEQYF. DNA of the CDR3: TGTGCCAGCAGTTACTCCGTTCTCTACGAGCAGTACTTC.

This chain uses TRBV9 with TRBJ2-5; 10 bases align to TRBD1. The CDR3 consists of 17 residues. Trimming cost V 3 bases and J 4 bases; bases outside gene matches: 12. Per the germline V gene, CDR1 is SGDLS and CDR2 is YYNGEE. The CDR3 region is CASSEGAGDRGRETQYF. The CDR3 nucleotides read TGTGCCAGCAGCGAGGGAGCAGGGGACAGGGGAAGAGAGACCCAGTACTTC.

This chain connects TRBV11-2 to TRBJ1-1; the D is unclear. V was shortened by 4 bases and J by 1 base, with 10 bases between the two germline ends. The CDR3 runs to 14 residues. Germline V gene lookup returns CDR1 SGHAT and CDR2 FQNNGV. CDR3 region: CASSSLRGNTEAFF. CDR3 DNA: TGTGCCAGCAGCTCCCTCAGAGGGAACACTGAAGCTTTCTTT.

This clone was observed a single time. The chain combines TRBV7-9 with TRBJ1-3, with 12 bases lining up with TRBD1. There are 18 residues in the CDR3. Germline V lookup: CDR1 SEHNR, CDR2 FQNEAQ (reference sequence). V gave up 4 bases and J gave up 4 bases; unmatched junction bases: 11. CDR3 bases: TGTGCCAGCAGCTCCAGGCGCCGGGACAGGGGGCACGGAAACACCATATATTTT. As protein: CASSSRRRDRGHGNTIYF.

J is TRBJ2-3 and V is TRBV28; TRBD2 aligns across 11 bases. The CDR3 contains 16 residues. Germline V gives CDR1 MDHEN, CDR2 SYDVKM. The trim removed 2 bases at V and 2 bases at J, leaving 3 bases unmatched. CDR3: CASSLPTSGITDTQYF. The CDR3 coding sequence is TGTGCCAGCAGTTTACCGACTAGCGGGATCACAGATACGCAGTATTTT.

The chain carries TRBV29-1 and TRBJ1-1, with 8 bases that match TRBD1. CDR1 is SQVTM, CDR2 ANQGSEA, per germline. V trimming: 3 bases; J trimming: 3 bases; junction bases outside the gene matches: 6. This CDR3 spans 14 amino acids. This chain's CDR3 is CSVDKPRGHTEAFF. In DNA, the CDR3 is TGCAGCGTTGATAAGCCCAGGGGGCACACTGAAGCTTTCTTT.

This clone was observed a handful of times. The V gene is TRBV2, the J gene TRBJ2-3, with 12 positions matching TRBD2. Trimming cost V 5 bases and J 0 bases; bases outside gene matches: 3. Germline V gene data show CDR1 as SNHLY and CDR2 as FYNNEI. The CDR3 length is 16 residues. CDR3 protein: CASSRLAGASTDTQYF. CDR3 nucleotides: TGTGCCAGCAGTAGACTAGCGGGAGCGAGCACAGATACGCAGTATTTT.

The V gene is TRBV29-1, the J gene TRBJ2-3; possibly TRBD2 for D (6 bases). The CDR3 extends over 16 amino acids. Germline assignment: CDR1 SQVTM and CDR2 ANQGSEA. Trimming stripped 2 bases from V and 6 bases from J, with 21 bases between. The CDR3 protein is CSVELSRDSPRDTQYF. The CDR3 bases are TGCAGCGTTGAACTCAGCCGGGACTCCCCCCGGGATACGCAGTATTTT.

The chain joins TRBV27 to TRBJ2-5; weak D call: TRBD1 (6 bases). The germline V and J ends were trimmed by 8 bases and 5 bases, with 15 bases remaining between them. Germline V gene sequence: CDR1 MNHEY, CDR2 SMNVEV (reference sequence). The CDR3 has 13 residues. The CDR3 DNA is TGTGCCAGCGGCAGGGGTGTAGTCGAGACCCAGTACTTC. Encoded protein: CASGRGVVETQYF.

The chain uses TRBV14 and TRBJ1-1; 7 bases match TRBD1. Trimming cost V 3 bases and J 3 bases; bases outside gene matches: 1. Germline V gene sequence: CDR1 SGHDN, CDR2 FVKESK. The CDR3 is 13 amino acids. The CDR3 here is CASSHDRDTEAFF. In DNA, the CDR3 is TGTGCCAGCAGCCACGACAGGGACACTGAAGCTTTCTTT.

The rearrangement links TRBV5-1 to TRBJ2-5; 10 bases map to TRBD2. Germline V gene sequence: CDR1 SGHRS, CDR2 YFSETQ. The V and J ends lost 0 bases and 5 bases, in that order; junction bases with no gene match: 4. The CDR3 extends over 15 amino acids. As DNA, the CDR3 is TGCGCCAGCAGCTTGGTGTCTAGCGGGAGTGAGACCCAGTACTTC. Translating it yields CASSLVSSGSETQYF.

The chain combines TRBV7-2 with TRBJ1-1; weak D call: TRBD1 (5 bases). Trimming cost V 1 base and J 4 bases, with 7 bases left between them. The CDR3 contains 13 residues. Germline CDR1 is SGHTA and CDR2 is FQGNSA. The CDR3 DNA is TGTGCCAGCAGCTTAGTCAGGGTCACTGAAGCTTTCTTT. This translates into CASSLVRVTEAFF.

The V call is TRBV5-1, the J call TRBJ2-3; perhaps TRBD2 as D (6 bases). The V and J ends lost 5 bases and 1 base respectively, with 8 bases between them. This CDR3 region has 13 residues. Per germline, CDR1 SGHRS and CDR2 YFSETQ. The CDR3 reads CASSSSGTDTQYF. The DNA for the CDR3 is TGCGCCAGCAGTTCTAGCGGCACAGATACGCAGTATTTT.

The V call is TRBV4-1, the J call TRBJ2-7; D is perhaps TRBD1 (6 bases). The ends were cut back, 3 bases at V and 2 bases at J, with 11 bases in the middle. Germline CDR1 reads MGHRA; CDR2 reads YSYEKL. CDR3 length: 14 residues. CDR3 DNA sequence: TGCGCCAGCAGCCATCCACAGGGAACCTACGAGCAGTACTTC. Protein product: CASSHPQGTYEQYF.

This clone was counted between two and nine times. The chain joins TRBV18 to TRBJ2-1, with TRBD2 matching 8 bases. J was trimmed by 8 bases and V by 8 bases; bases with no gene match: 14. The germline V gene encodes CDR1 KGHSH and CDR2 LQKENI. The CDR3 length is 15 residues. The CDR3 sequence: CASTSLESGSDEQFF. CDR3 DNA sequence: TGTGCCAGCACGTCACTGGAAAGCGGGAGCGATGAGCAGTTCTTC.

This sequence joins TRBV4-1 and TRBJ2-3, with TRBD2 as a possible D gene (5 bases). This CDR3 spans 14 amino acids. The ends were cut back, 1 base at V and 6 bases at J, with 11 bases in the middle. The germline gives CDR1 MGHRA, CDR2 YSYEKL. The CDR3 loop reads CASSQGGSLDTQYF. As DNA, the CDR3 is TGCGCCAGCAGCCAAGGTGGGAGTTTGGATACGCAGTATTTT.

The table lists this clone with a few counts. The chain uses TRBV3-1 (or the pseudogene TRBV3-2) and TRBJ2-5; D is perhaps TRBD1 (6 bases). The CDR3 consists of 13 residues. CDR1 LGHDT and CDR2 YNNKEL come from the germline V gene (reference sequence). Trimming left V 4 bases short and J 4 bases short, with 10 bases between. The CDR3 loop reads CASSLQGLETQYF. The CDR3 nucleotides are TGTGCCAGCAGCCTACAGGGTTTAGAGACCCAGTACTTC.

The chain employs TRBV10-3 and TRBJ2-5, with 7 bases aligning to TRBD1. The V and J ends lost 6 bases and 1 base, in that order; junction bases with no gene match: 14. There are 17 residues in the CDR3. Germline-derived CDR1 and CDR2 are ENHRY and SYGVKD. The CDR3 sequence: CAISENRGEGVQETQYF. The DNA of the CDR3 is TGTGCCATCAGCGAGAACAGGGGAGAGGGTGTCCAAGAGACCCAGTACTTC.